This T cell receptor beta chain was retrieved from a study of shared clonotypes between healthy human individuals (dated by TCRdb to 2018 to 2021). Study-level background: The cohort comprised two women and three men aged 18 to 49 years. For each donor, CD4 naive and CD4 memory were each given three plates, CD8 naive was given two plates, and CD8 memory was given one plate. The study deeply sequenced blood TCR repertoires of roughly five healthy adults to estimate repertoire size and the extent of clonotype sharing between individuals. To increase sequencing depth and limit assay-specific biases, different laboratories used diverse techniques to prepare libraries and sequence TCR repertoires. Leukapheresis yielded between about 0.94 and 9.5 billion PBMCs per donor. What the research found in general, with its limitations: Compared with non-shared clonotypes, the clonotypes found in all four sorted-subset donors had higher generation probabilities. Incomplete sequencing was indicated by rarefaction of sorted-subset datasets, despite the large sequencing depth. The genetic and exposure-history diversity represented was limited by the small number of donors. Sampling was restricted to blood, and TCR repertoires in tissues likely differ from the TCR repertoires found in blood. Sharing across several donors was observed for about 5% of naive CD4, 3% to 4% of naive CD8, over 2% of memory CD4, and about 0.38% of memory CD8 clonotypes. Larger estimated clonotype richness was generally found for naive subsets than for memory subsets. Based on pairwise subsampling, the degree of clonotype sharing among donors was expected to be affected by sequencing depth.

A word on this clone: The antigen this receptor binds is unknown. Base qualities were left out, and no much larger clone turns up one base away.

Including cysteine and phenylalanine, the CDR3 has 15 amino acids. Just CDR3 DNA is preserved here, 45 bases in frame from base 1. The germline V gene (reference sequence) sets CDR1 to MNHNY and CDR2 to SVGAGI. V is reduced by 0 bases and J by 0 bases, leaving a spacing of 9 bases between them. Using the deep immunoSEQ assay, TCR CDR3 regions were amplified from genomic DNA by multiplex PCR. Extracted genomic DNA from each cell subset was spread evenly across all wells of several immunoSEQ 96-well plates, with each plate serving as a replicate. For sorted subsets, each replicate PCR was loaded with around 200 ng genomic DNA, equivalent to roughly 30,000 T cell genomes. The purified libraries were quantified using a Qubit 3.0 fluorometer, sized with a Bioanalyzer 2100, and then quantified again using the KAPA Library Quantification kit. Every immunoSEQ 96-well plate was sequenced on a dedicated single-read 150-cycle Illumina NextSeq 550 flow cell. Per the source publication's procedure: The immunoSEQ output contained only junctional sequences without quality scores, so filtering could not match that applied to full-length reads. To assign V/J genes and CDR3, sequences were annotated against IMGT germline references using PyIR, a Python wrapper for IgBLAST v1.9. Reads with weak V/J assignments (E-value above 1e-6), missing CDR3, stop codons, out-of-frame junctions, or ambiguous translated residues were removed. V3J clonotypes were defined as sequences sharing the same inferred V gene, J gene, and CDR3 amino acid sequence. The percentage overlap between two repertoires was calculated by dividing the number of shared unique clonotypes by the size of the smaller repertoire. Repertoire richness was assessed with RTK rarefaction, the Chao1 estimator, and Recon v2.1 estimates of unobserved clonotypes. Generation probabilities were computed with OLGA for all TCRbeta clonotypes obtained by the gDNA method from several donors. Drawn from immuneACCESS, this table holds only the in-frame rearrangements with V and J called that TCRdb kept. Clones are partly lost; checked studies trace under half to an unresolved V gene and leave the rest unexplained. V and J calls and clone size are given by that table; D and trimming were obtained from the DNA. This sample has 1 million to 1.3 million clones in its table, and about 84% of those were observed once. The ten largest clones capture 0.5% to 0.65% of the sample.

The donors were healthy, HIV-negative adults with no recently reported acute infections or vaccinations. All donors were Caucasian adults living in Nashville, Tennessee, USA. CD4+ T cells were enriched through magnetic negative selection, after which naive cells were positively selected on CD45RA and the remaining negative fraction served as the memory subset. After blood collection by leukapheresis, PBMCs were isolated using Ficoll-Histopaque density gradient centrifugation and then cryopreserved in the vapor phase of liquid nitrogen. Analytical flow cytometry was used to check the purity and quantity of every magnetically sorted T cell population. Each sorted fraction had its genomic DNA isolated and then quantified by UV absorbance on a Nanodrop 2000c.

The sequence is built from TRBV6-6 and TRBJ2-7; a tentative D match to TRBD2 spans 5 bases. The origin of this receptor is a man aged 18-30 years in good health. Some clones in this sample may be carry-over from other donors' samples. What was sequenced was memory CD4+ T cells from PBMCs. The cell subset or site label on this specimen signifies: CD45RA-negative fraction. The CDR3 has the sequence CASSYSRASSYEQYF. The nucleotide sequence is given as TGTGCCAGCAGTTACTCGAGGGCGAGCTCCTACGAGCAGTACTTC.